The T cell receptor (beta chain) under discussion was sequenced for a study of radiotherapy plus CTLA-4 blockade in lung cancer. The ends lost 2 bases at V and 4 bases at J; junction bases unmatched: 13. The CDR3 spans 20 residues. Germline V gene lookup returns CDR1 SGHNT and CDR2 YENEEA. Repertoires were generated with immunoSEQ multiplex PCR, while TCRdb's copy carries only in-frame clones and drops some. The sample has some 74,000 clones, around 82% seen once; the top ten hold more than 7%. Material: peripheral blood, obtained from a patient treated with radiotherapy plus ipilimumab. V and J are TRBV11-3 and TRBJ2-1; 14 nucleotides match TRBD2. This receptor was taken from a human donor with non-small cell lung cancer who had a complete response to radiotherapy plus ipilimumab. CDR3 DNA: TGTGCCAGCAGCTTACGGGGGCCGGGACTAGCGGGAGTCTGGTACAATGAGCAGTTCTTC. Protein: CASSLRGPGLAGVWYNEQFF.